This T cell receptor beta chain was obtained from a study of T cell repertoires in cytomegalovirus infection. As for the study in general: It can be stated that public TCR beta signatures indicated CMV infection as well as a matching HLA type.

General observations from the study: In two of eight donors, the top clonotype was HLA-C-restricted CMV-specific. People with CMV and the relevant HLA were identified by cumulative public TCR beta family frequency.

This clonotype was counted ten times or more. The antigen is undetermined. TCRdb reprocessed the reads via MiXCR and lists one record per CDR3 protein. The data contain about 260,000 distinct CDR3 sequences, approximately 9.1% of them singletons. The specimen sequenced was PBMCs. This receptor was obtained from a human donor in good health (CMV status not recorded). Some clones in this sample may be carry-over from other donors' samples.

The CDR3 DNA is TGTGCCAGCAGCTTAGTCCAGGTCGAAGGAGAAAAACTGTTTTTT. It is translated as CASSLVQVEGEKLFF. The gene calls are TRBV7-2 and TRBJ1-4; D remains ambiguous. The germline gives CDR1 SGHTA, CDR2 FQGNSA. This CDR3 spans 15 amino acids. V lost 1 base to trimming and J lost 8 bases, with 14 bases between them.